This is a list of T cell receptor beta chains from one sample in a study of radiotherapy plus CTLA-4 blockade in lung cancer. Clones were read by immunoSEQ multiplex PCR, and TCRdb kept only the in-frame ones, dropping some. The table lists some 78,000 clones, roughly 86% of them singletons. The specimen was peripheral blood, collected from a patient treated with radiotherapy plus ipilimumab. The source is a human donor with non-small cell lung cancer who had stable disease on radiotherapy plus ipilimumab. CDR3s include the opening cysteine and the closing phenylalanine or tryptophan. The D gene is left open where the match is weak. Where a row states a size, it is once, few, many or the class of an expanded clone; other rows omit it.

DNA: TGTGCCAGCTCACCCAGGACTGCTGATACGAACACCGGGGAGCTGTTTTTT; CDR3: CASSPRTADTNTGELFF; D: .; J: TRBJ2-2; V: TRBV18; size: .
DNA: TGTGCCAGCTCACCAGGGGGGGGAACTGAAGCTTTCTTT; CDR3: CASSPGGGTEAFF; D: TRBD1; J: TRBJ1-1; V: TRBV6-1; size: .
DNA: TGTGCCAGCAGTGAAAGGGTTGGGCCCGGGAACACTGAAGCTTTCTTT; CDR3: CASSERVGPGNTEAFF; D: .; J: TRBJ1-1; V: TRBV25-1; size: .
DNA: TGCGCCAGCCGGTGGGGACCTGTAGGCACAGATACGCAGTATTTT; CDR3: CASRWGPVGTDTQYF; D: .; J: TRBJ2-3; V: TRBV5-1; size: .
DNA: TGCGCCAGCAGCCCGGAGGTGGGGGCCGGCGAGCAGTACTTC; CDR3: CASSPEVGAGEQYF; D: .; J: TRBJ2-7; V: TRBV5-1; size: .
DNA: TGTGCCAGCAGCTTAGGGCGGATAATTAATTCACCCCTCCACTTT; CDR3: CASSLGRIINSPLHF; D: .; J: TRBJ1-6; V: TRBV7-2; size: .
DNA: TGTGCCAGCAGCCAGAACCCCGGGGTTAGAGCTAACTATGGCTACACCTTC; CDR3: CASSQNPGVRANYGYTF; D: .; J: TRBJ1-2; V: TRBV4-2; size: .
DNA: TGTGCCAGCAGCACCATCCGGGACATTTTTTATGGCTACACCTTC; CDR3: CASSTIRDIFYGYTF; D: .; J: TRBJ1-2; V: TRBV6-6; size: .
DNA: TGTGCCAGCAGCTTATCAGGGAGCTCCTACAATGAGCAGTTCTTC; CDR3: CASSLSGSSYNEQFF; D: .; J: TRBJ2-1; V: TRBV5-8; size: .
DNA: TGTGCCAGCAGCCCCAGGTGGAACACCGGGGAGCTGTTTTTT; CDR3: CASSPRWNTGELFF; D: .; J: TRBJ2-2; V: TRBV6-5; size: .
DNA: TGTGCCAGCAGCGCGTTACAGGGGGGGAACACCGGGGAGCTGTTTTTT; CDR3: CASSALQGGNTGELFF; D: TRBD1; J: TRBJ2-2; V: TRBV9; size: .
DNA: TGTGCCAGCAGCACCCGGACAGGTAACACCGGGGAGCTGTTTTTT; CDR3: CASSTRTGNTGELFF; D: TRBD1; J: TRBJ2-2; V: TRBV9; size: .
DNA: TGTGCCAGCAGGAGAGACCAGCGGCAGTTTGGGGCCCAGTACTTC; CDR3: CASRRDQRQFGAQYF; D: .; J: TRBJ2-5; V: TRBV6-1; size: .
DNA: TGTGCCAGCAGCTTACAGCGGGGGGGCCACGAGCAGTACTTC; CDR3: CASSLQRGGHEQYF; D: TRBD2; J: TRBJ2-7; V: TRBV7-2; size: .
DNA: TGCGCCAGCAGCTTGGAATGGGGCGTAACCTACGAGCAGTACTTC; CDR3: CASSLEWGVTYEQYF; D: .; J: TRBJ2-7; V: TRBV5-1; size: .
DNA: TGCGCCAGCAGCTTGGTAGGACAGGGGTATGGCTACACCTTC; CDR3: CASSLVGQGYGYTF; D: TRBD1; J: TRBJ1-2; V: TRBV5-1; size: .
DNA: TGTGCCAGTAGTATAGGGGCAGGGGGCAATCAGCCCCAGCATTTT; CDR3: CASSIGAGGNQPQHF; D: .; J: TRBJ1-5; V: TRBV19; size: once
DNA: TGTGCCAGCACCTCTAGCTCCTACGAGCAGTACTTC; CDR3: CASTSSSYEQYF; D: .; J: TRBJ2-7; V: TRBV6-5; size: once
DNA: TGTGCCATCAGTGAGGCCATGACTACTAGCGGACGCTACAATGAGCAGTTCTTC; CDR3: CAISEAMTTSGRYNEQFF; D: TRBD2; J: TRBJ2-1; V: TRBV10-3; size: .
DNA: TGCGCCAGCAGCATCACTAGCTTTCACAATGAGCAGTTCTTC; CDR3: CASSITSFHNEQFF; D: .; J: TRBJ2-1; V: TRBV4-1; size: .
DNA: TGTGCCAGCAGCCGTATAACCGAGGGGAACACCATATATTTT; CDR3: CASSRITEGNTIYF; D: .; J: TRBJ1-3; V: TRBV11-2; size: few
DNA: TGTGCAAGTCGCTTAGACGGACCGGCCAGCTCCTATAATTCACCCCTCCACTTT; CDR3: CASRLDGPASSYNSPLHF; D: .; J: TRBJ1-6; V: TRBV12-2; size: .
DNA: TGTGCCAGCAGCCTAGTAGGGCAGAACACTGAAGCTTTCTTT; CDR3: CASSLVGQNTEAFF; D: .; J: TRBJ1-1; V: TRBV9; size: .
DNA: TGTGCCAGCAGCTTAGGCGGGTCTAGCTCCTACGAGCAGTACTTC; CDR3: CASSLGGSSSYEQYF; D: .; J: TRBJ2-7; V: TRBV11-3; size: .
DNA: TGTGCCAGTAGTAAACCGGGACAGAACACCGGGGAGCTGTTTTTT; CDR3: CASSKPGQNTGELFF; D: .; J: TRBJ2-2; V: TRBV19; size: .
DNA: TGTGCCGGGTCAACAGGGGTGAGGACCTACGAGCAGTACTTC; CDR3: CAGSTGVRTYEQYF; D: TRBD1; J: TRBJ2-7; V: TRBV7-9; size: few
DNA: TGTGCCTGGACCCGGGGCCCGGGAGATACGCAGTATTTT; CDR3: CAWTRGPGDTQYF; D: .; J: TRBJ2-3; V: TRBV30; size: .
DNA: TGTGCCAGCAGCTTAGTTCAGGGGGCGCGCACCGGGGAGCTGTTTTTT; CDR3: CASSLVQGARTGELFF; D: TRBD1; J: TRBJ2-2; V: TRBV7-6; size: .
DNA: TGTGCCAGCAGTGTATCAGTTGGAAACACCATATATTTT; CDR3: CASSVSVGNTIYF; D: .; J: TRBJ1-3; V: TRBV6-1; size: .
DNA: TGCGCCAGCAGCTTGGTCCCGGGGGTGGACTATGGCTACACCTTC; CDR3: CASSLVPGVDYGYTF; D: .; J: TRBJ1-2; V: TRBV5-1; size: .
DNA: TGTGCCAGCAGGGGACAGGGGGCGTTGAACACTGAAGCTTTCTTT; CDR3: CASRGQGALNTEAFF; D: TRBD1; J: TRBJ1-1; V: TRBV6-6; size: .
DNA: TGTGCCAGCAGAGGCCTCCAAGGGAGGGCTGAAGCTTTCTTT; CDR3: CASRGLQGRAEAFF; D: .; J: TRBJ1-1; V: TRBV2; size: .
DNA: TGTGCCAGCAGCCCCCCCCTAGCGGGGGGTTACACAGATACGCAGTATTTT; CDR3: CASSPPLAGGYTDTQYF; D: TRBD2; J: TRBJ2-3; V: TRBV7-2; size: .
DNA: TGTGCCAGCAGCTTAGGGACATCCGACTTGAACACTGAAGCTTTCTTT; CDR3: CASSLGTSDLNTEAFF; D: .; J: TRBJ1-1; V: TRBV5-4; size: .
DNA: TGTGCCAGCAGCTTGCCGGGGCCCAACTACGAGCAGTACTTC; CDR3: CASSLPGPNYEQYF; D: .; J: TRBJ2-7; V: TRBV5-4; size: .
DNA: TGCGCCAGCAGCTCCGACACGCTAGCGGGCGGAGAGACCCAGTACTTC; CDR3: CASSSDTLAGGETQYF; D: TRBD2; J: TRBJ2-5; V: TRBV5-1; size: .
DNA: TGCAGCGTTGAAACGGGCGTCAATCAGCCCCAGCATTTT; CDR3: CSVETGVNQPQHF; D: .; J: TRBJ1-5; V: TRBV29-1; size: once
DNA: TGTGCAAGTCGCTTAAGTGGGTTCGGCACTGAAGCTTTCTTT; CDR3: CASRLSGFGTEAFF; D: .; J: TRBJ1-1; V: TRBV12-2; size: .
DNA: TGTGCCTGGAGTGTCGGGGGGTCGGTGGCTAATGAAAAACTGTTTTTT; CDR3: CAWSVGGSVANEKLFF; D: .; J: TRBJ1-4; V: TRBV30; size: .
DNA: TGTGCCAGTAATCCGAGGGGTCACAATGAGCAGTTCTTC; CDR3: CASNPRGHNEQFF; D: .; J: TRBJ2-1; V: TRBV19; size: once
DNA: TGTGCCAGCAGCCGACTCAGCTCTAATGAAAAACTGTTTTTT; CDR3: CASSRLSSNEKLFF; D: .; J: TRBJ1-4; V: TRBV9; size: .
DNA: TGTGCCAGCAGCCTGGCCGTTGGGTATGGCTACACCTTC; CDR3: CASSLAVGYGYTF; D: .; J: TRBJ1-2; V: TRBV14; size: .
DNA: TGTGCCAGCAGGCAGGTAGGGACCGATAAGACCCAGTACTTC; CDR3: CASRQVGTDKTQYF; D: .; J: TRBJ2-5; V: TRBV27; size: .
DNA: TGTGCCAGCAGCTTGGGTTCAGTTAATGAAAAACTGTTTTTT; CDR3: CASSLGSVNEKLFF; D: .; J: TRBJ1-4; V: TRBV5-4; size: .
DNA: TGTGCCAGCAGCCAAGGGGGTGGACAGGGGAATGGCTACACCTTC; CDR3: CASSQGGGQGNGYTF; D: TRBD1; J: TRBJ1-2; V: TRBV7-6; size: .
DNA: TGTGCCAGCTCACCCGGGATGAACACTGAAGCTTTCTTT; CDR3: CASSPGMNTEAFF; D: .; J: TRBJ1-1; V: TRBV18; size: .
DNA: TGTGCCAGCAGTCGAGCGACGAGCCACAATGAGCAGTTCTTC; CDR3: CASSRATSHNEQFF; D: .; J: TRBJ2-1; V: TRBV25-1; size: .
DNA: TGTGCCAGCAGCTTAAAGCGGCGAAACACCGGGGAGCTGTTTTTT; CDR3: CASSLKRRNTGELFF; D: .; J: TRBJ2-2; V: TRBV7-9; size: once
DNA: TGTGCCAGCAGCCGGACAGGGAGCTCCTACGAGCAGTACTTC; CDR3: CASSRTGSSYEQYF; D: TRBD1; J: TRBJ2-7; V: TRBV11-3; size: .
DNA: TGTGCCAGCAGCGCGGGGAGGCGGAAAAGCGACTACGAGCAGTACTTC; CDR3: CASSAGRRKSDYEQYF; D: .; J: TRBJ2-7; V: TRBV5-4; size: .
DNA: TGTGCCAGCAGTTCCAACAGGGGCGGAGAGACCCAGTACTTC; CDR3: CASSSNRGGETQYF; D: TRBD1; J: TRBJ2-5; V: TRBV28; size: .